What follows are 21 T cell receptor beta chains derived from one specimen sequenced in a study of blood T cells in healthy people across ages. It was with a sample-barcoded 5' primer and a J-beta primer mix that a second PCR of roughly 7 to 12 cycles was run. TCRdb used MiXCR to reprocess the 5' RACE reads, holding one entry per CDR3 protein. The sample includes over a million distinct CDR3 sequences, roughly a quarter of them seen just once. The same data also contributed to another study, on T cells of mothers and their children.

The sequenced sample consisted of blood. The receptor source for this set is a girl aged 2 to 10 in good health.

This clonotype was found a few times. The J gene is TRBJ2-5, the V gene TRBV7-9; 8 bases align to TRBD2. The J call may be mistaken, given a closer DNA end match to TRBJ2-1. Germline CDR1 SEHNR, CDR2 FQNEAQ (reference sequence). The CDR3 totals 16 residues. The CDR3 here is CASSLGTSPLGDEQFF. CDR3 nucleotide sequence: TGTGCCAGCAGCTTAGGGACTAGCCCCCTAGGGGATGAGCAGTTCTTC.

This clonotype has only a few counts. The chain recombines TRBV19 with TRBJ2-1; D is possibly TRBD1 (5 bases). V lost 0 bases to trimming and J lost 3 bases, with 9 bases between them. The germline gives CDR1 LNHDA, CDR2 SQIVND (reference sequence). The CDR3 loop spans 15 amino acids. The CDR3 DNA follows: TGTGCCAGTAGTATAGATAGGGGTGGCTACAATGAGCAGTTCTTC. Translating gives CASSIDRGGYNEQFF.

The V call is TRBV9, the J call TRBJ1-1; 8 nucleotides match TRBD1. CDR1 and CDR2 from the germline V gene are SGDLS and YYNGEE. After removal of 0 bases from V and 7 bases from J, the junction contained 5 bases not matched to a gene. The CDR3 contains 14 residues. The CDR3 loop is CASSVGAGGGEAFF. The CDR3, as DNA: TGTGCCAGCAGCGTAGGGGCAGGGGGCGGTGAAGCTTTCTTT.

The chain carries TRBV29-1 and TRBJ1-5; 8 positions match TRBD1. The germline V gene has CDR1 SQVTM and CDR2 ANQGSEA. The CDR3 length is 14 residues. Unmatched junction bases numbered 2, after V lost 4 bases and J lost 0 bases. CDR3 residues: CSVAQGASNQPQHF. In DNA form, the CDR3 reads TGCAGCGTTGCCCAGGGGGCTAGCAATCAGCCCCAGCATTTT. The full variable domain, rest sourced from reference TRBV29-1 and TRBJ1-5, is SAVISQKPSRDICQRGTSLTIQCQVDSQVTMMFWYRQQPGQSLTLIATANQGSEATYESGFVIDKFPISRPNLTFSTLTVSNMSPEDSSIYLCSVAQGASNQPQHFGDGTRLSIL.

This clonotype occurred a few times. The CDR3 reads CSAREGAEQFF. CDR3 in DNA: TGCAGTGCTAGAGAGGGGGCTGAGCAGTTCTTC. The V and J genes are TRBV20-1 and TRBJ2-1; a weak D match, TRBD1 (6 bases). Germline lookup yields CDR1 DFQATT and CDR2 SNEGSKA (reference sequence). CDR3 length: 11 amino acids. Trimming cost V 0 bases and J 9 bases, with 6 bases left between them.

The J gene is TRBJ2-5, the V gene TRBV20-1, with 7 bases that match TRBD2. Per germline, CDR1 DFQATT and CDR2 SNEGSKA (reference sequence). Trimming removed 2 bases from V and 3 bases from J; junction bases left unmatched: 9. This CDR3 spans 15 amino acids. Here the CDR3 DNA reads TGCAGTGCTAGACGTCTAGCGGCTAGAAAAGAGACCCAGTACTTC. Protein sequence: CSARRLAARKETQYF.

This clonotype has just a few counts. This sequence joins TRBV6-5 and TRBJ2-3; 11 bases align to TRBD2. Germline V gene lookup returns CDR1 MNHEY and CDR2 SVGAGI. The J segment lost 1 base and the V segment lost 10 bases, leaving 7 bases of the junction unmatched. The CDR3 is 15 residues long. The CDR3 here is CATRLAGPRTDTQYF. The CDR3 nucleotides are TGTGCCACAAGACTAGCGGGGCCACGCACAGATACGCAGTATTTT.

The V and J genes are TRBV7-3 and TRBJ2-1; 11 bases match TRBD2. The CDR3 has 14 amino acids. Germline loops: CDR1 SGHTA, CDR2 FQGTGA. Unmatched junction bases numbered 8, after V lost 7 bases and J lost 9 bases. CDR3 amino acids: CASKGSGGAREQFF. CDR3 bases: TGTGCCAGCAAGGGTAGCGGGGGGGCACGTGAGCAGTTCTTC.

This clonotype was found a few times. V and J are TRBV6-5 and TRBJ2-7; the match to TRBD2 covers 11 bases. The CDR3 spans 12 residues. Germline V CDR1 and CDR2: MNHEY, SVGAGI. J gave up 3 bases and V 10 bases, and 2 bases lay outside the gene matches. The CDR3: CAIGTSGYEQYF. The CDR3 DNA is TGTGCCATCGGGACTAGCGGCTACGAGCAGTACTTC.

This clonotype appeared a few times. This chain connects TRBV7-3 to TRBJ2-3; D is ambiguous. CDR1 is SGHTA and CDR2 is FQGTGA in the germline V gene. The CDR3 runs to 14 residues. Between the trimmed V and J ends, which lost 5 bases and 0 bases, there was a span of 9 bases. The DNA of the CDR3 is TGTGCCAGCAGCGATAGCAGTAGCACAGATACGCAGTATTTT. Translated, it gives CASSDSSSTDTQYF. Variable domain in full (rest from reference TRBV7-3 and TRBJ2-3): GAGVSQTPSNKVTEKGKYVELRCDPISGHTALYWYRQSLGQGPEFLIYFQGTGAADDSGLPNDRFFAVRPEGSVSTLKIQRTERGDSAVYLCASSDSSSTDTQYFGPGTRLTVL.

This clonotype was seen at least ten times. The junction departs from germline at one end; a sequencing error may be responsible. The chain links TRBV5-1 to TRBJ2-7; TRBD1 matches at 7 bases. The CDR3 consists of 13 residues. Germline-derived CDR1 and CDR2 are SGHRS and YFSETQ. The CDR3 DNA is TGTGCCAGCAGTCTCAGGACAGGCTACGAGCAGTACTTC. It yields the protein CASSLRTGYEQYF.

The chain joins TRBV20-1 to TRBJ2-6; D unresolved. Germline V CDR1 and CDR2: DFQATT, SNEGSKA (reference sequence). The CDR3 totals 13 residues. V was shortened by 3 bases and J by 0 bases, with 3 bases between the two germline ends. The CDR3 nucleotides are TGCAGTGCTAGCGGCTCTGGGGCCAACGTCCTGACTTTC. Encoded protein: CSASGSGANVLTF.

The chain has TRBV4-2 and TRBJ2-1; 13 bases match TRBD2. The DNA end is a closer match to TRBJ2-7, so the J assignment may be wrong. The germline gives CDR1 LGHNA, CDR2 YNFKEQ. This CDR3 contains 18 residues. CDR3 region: CASSQARTSGGLSYEQYF. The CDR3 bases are TGTGCCAGCAGCCAAGCCAGGACTAGCGGGGGCCTCTCCTACGAGCAGTACTTC.

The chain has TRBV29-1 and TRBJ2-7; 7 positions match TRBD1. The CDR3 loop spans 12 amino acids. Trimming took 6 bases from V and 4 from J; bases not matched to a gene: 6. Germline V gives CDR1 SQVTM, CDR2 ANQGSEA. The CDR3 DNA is TGCAGCGTCCAGACAGGGCCTTACGAGCAGTACTTC. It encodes CSVQTGPYEQYF.

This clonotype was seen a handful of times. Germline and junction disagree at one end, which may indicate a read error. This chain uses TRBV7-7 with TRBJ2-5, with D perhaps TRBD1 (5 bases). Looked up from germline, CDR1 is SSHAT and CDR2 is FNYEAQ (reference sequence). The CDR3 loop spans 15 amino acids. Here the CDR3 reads CASSLTATAQETQYF. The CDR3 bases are TGTGCTAGCAGCTTAACCGCGACAGCCCAAGAGACCCAGTACTTC.

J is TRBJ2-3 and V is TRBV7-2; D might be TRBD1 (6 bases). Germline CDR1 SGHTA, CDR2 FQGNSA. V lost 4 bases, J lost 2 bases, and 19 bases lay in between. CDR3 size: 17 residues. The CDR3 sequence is CASSSVPGQLSTDTQYF. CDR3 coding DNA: TGTGCCAGCAGCTCTGTGCCGGGACAACTTTCCACAGATACGCAGTATTTT.

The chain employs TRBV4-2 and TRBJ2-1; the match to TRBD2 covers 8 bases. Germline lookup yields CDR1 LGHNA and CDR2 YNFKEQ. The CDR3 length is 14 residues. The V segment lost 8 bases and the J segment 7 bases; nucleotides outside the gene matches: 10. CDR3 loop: CASRWREEENEQFF. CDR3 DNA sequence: TGTGCCAGCCGCTGGCGGGAGGAGGAAAATGAGCAGTTCTTC.

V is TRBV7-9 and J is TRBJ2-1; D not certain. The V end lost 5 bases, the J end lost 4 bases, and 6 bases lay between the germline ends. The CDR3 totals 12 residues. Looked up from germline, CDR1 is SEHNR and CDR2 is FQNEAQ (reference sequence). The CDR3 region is CASSTEYNEQFF. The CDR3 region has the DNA TGTGCCAGCAGCACTGAGTACAATGAGCAGTTCTTC. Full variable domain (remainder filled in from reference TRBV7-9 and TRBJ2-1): DTGVSQNPRHKITKRGQNVTFRCDPISEHNRLYWYRQTLGQGPEFLTYFQNEAQLEKSRLLSDRFSAERPKGSFSTLEIQRTEQGDSAMYLCASSTEYNEQFFGPGTRLTVL.

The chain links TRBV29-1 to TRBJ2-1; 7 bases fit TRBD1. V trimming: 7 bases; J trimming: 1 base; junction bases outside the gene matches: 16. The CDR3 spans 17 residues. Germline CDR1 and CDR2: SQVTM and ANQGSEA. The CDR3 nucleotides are TGCAGCGCTACCAACCCTGGACAGGTGAGGTCCTACAATGAGCAGTTCTTC. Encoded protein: CSATNPGQVRSYNEQFF.

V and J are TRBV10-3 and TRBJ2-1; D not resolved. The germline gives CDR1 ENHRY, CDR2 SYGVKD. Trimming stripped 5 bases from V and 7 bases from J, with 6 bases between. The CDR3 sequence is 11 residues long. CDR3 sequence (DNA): TGTGCCATCAGTAACTCTAATGAGCAGTTCTTC. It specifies CAISNSNEQFF.

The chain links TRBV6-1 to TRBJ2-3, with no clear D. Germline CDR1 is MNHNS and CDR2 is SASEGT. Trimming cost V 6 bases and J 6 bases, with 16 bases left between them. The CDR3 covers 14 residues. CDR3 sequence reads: CASRESVSRDTQYF. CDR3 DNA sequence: TGTGCCAGCAGGGAGAGTGTCTCAAGGGATACGCAGTATTTT.